What follows are 6 T cell receptor beta chains derived from one specimen sequenced in a study of shared clonotypes between healthy human individuals. Using immunoSEQ multiplex PCR, the repertoire was profiled, and TCRdb retains in-frame clones only, with some absent. The table shows about 2.4 million clones, with 80% to 95% occurring only once. Sequenced sample: naive CD4+ T cells from PBMCs. Subset in this sample: CD45RA+ positively selected. The receptors derive from a young man in good health. Some clones in this sample may be carry-over from other donors' samples.

J is TRBJ2-7 and V is TRBV4-1; D possibly uses TRBD1 or TRBD2 (5 bases each). Per germline, CDR1 MGHRA and CDR2 YSYEKL. Trimming shortened V by 4 bases and J by 4 bases, and 17 bases separated the two germline ends. The CDR3 has 15 residues. For the CDR3, the DNA is TGCGCCAGCAGCCGAGGGGCCGGGCAAGTTTACGAGCAGTACTTC. Protein: CASSRGAGQVYEQYF.

This clone was counted a single time. The CDR3 DNA sequence: TGCGCCAGCAGCCAGAGGGGAATGCGGGAGGGCCCTTCGGGCACAGATACGCAGTATTTT. Encoded protein: CASSQRGMREGPSGTDTQYF. The chain links TRBV5-1 to TRBJ2-3; TRBD2 matches 9 bases. The germline V gene encodes CDR1 SGHRS and CDR2 YFSETQ. The V gene end was trimmed by 4 bases and the J gene end by 1 base; junction bases not matched to a gene: 19. The CDR3 covers 20 residues.

The chain carries TRBV7-2 and TRBJ2-3, with 12 bases identical to TRBD1. This CDR3 region has 15 residues. Unmatched junction bases numbered 7, after V lost 8 bases and J lost 4 bases. Germline assignment: CDR1 SGHTA and CDR2 FQGNSA. The CDR3 DNA reads as TGTGCCAGCTCGGGACAGGGGGCGGTTGCAGATACGCAGTATTTT. Its translation: CASSGQGAVADTQYF.

This chain links TRBV7-3 with TRBJ2-7; TRBD1 is a possible D gene (5 bases). Trimming took off 6 bases at V and 4 bases at J, with 25 bases between the two ends. The CDR3 has 17 amino acids. Germline V gene lookup returns CDR1 SGHTA and CDR2 FQGTGA. CDR3 region: CASRLPGHLKSSYEQYF. The CDR3 nucleotides are TGTGCCAGCAGATTACCCGGACACCTGAAGTCTTCGTACGAGCAGTACTTC.

In the case of this clone: A read error may account for a junction end that differs from germline. The chain carries TRBV5-1 and TRBJ1-6; no clear D gene. CDR1 and CDR2 from the germline V gene are SGHRS and YFSETQ. This CDR3 has 13 residues. The CDR3 here is CASSSNLNSPLHF. The CDR3 DNA reads TGTGCCAGCAGCTCCAACCTTAATTCACCCCTCCACTTT.

The chain employs TRBV5-1 and TRBJ2-7; TRBD1 matches 9 bases. After removal of 4 bases from V and 5 bases from J, the junction contained 10 bases not matched to a gene. Germline CDR1 and CDR2: SGHRS and YFSETQ. CDR3 length: 15 amino acids. The CDR3 sequence is CASSVEGTGNHEQYF. The CDR3 DNA is TGCGCCAGCAGCGTAGAAGGGACAGGGAACCACGAGCAGTACTTC.